This TCR beta chain stems from a study of T cells after yellow fever vaccination. General study points: Clonotypes shared by both compartments, CD4 and CD8, made up a small share.

In regard to this clonotype: No antigen is known for it.

TCRdb called the 5' RACE reads again in MiXCR, with one record for every CDR3 protein. Of 300,000 or so distinct CDR3 sequences in the sample, 10% to 15% were seen once. The CDR3 consists of 15 residues. The V gene's germline CDR1 is SGHVS and CDR2 FQNEAQ. V dropped 5 bases and J dropped 5 bases, with 16 bases sitting between them. The chain employs TRBV7-8 and TRBJ2-1, with D possibly being TRBD2 (6 bases). Here the sequenced sample was CD4+ T cells sorted from PBMCs, taken 45 days after the yellow fever booster vaccination. This receptor was identified in a man in his thirties or forties who received the YFV17D yellow fever vaccine. The CDR3 sequence: CASSLGSGLNNEQFF. As DNA, the CDR3 is TGTGCCAGCAGCCTCGGGTCGGGACTCAACAATGAGCAGTTCTTC.